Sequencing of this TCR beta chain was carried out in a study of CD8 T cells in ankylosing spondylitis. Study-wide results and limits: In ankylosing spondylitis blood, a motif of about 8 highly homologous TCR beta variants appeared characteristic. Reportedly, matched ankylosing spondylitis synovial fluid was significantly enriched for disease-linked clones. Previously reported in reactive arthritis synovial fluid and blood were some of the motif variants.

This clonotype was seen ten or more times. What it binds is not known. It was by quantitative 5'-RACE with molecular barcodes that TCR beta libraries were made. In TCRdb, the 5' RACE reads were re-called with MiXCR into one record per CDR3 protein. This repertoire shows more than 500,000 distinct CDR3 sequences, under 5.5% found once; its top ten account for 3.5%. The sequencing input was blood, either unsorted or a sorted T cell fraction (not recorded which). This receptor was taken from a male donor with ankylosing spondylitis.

The CDR3 protein is CASRSARQPESNQPQHF. In DNA, the CDR3 is TGTGCCAGCAGGTCGGCTCGACAGCCGGAAAGCAATCAGCCCCAGCATTTT. The genes are TRBV7-8 and TRBJ1-5; possible D gene TRBD1, 5 bases. In germline, CDR1 is SGHVS, CDR2 FQNEAQ. V was cut by 6 bases and J by 1 base, with 19 bases left in between. This CDR3 is 17 amino acids long. The full variable domain, in which reference TRBV7-8 and TRBJ1-5 provide the parts outside the CDR3, is GAGVSQSPRYKVAKRGQDVALRCDPISGHVSLFWYQQALGQGPEFLTYFQNEAQLDKSGLPSDRFFAERPEGSVSTLKIQRTQQEDSAVYLCASRSARQPESNQPQHFGDGTRLSIL.